Presented here are 30 T cell receptor beta chains from one specimen sequenced in a study of T cells in Graves' hyperthyroidism and ophthalmopathy. TCR beta CDR3 regions were amplified from RNA transcripts. The HTBI primer set was used in a first-round RT-PCR of the TCR CDR3. TCRdb independently ran MiXCR on the multiplex PCR reads; one entry per CDR3 protein. The top ten clones hold just under 45% of a sample with approximately 200,000 distinct CDR3 sequences, approximately 16% of them seen once. Sequencing was performed on blood. The source is a man in his forties with Graves' hyperthyroidism.

This clonotype was seen ten or more times. The rearrangement uses TRBV6-1 and TRBJ2-7, with 8 positions matching TRBD1. CDR1 is MNHNS, CDR2 SASEGT, per germline. The V and J ends lost 6 bases and 4 bases, in that order; junction bases with no gene match: 14. CDR3 length equals 16 residues. CDR3 sequence (DNA): TGTGCCAGCAGGGATATCCAGGGGGCTGCTATGTACGAGCAGTACTTC. Its translation is CASRDIQGAAMYEQYF.

The gene calls are TRBV4-2 and TRBJ1-1; D gene ambiguous. Trimming left V 0 bases short and J 6 bases short, with 11 bases between. Per the germline V gene, CDR1 is LGHNA and CDR2 is YNFKEQ. The length of the CDR3 is 14 residues. The CDR3 DNA sequence: TGTGCCAGCAGCCAAGATTGGGGAAGGGCTGAAGCTTTCTTT. Translated: CASSQDWGRAEAFF.

This clonotype was recorded many times. The chain recombines TRBV5-8 with TRBJ2-5, with D perhaps TRBD1 (5 bases). The CDR3 spans 15 residues. In germline, CDR1 is SGHTS, CDR2 YDEGEE. With 1 base removed from V and 4 bases from J, the gap between germline ends came to 14 bases. The chain's CDR3 is CASSLRQGTGETQYF. In nucleotides, the CDR3 is TGTGCCAGCAGCTTGCGGCAGGGCACGGGAGAGACCCAGTACTTC. Filled out from reference TRBV5-8 and TRBJ2-5, the complete variable domain reads EAGVTQSPTHLIKTRGQQATLRCSPISGHTSVYWYQQALGLGLQFLLWYDEGEERNRGNFPPRFSGRQFPNYSSELNVNALELEDSALYLCASSLRQGTGETQYFGPGTRLLVL.

This clonotype was detected ten times or more. J is TRBJ1-2 and V is TRBV6-1; perhaps TRBD1 as D (5 bases). V was shortened by 5 bases and J by 4 bases, with 8 bases between the two germline ends. The CDR3 covers 12 residues. Germline CDR1 and CDR2: MNHNS and SASEGT. The CDR3 spells CASSKGTYGYTF. The DNA of the CDR3 is TGTGCCAGCAGTAAAGGGACCTATGGCTACACCTTC.

This clonotype was seen repeatedly, ten times or more. J is TRBJ2-7 and V is TRBV18; D uncertain. This CDR3 is 11 amino acids long. CDR1 and CDR2 from the germline V gene are KGHSH and LQKENI. Trimming removed 4 bases at V and 3 bases at J, with 4 bases between. CDR3 protein: CASSQSYEQYF. The CDR3 nucleotides are TGTGCCAGCTCACAAAGCTACGAGCAGTACTTC.

This clonotype was counted at least ten times. The V gene is TRBV7-8, the J gene TRBJ1-4; D may be TRBD1 (6 bases). Germline CDR1 and CDR2: SGHVS and FQNEAQ. V shed 1 base and J shed 5 bases, with 14 bases lying between them. This CDR3 is 16 amino acids long. The CDR3 loop is CASSLGGGRFNEKLFF. Written as DNA, the CDR3 is TGTGCCAGCAGCTTAGGAGGGGGGCGGTTCAATGAAAAACTGTTTTTT. The variable domain in full, completed from reference TRBV7-8 and TRBJ1-4, reads GAGVSQSPRYKVAKRGQDVALRCDPISGHVSLFWYQQALGQGPEFLTYFQNEAQLDKSGLPSDRFFAERPEGSVSTLKIQRTQQEDSAVYLCASSLGGGRFNEKLFFGSGTQLSVL.

This clonotype turned up a few times. The V and J genes are TRBV7-8 and TRBJ2-1, with D hard to call. Trimming left V 5 bases short and J 4 bases short, with 21 bases between. Germline CDR1 SGHVS, CDR2 FQNEAQ. CDR3 length equals 17 residues. The CDR3 coding sequence is TGTGCCAGCAGCCAACGGCGAACCTCGTTTGCGTACAATGAGCAGTTCTTC. Its translation: CASSQRRTSFAYNEQFF. Complete variable domain (other parts from reference TRBV7-8 and TRBJ2-1): GAGVSQSPRYKVAKRGQDVALRCDPISGHVSLFWYQQALGQGPEFLTYFQNEAQLDKSGLPSDRFFAERPEGSVSTLKIQRTQQEDSAVYLCASSQRRTSFAYNEQFFGPGTRLTVL.

This clonotype was counted at least ten times. The chain has TRBV7-9 and TRBJ2-2, with D uncertain. CDR1 is SEHNR, CDR2 FQNEAQ, per germline (reference sequence). Trimming shortened V by 5 bases and J by 4 bases, and 11 bases separated the two germline ends. The CDR3 extends over 14 amino acids. CDR3 in DNA: TGTGCCAGCAGCCCGAGCACGGGCACCGGGGAGCTGTTTTTT. Amino acids: CASSPSTGTGELFF. The complete variable domain, with remaining parts taken from reference TRBV7-9 and TRBJ2-2, reads DTGVSQNPRHKITKRGQNVTFRCDPISEHNRLYWYRQTLGQGPEFLTYFQNEAQLEKSRLLSDRFSAERPKGSFSTLEIQRTEQGDSAMYLCASSPSTGTGELFFGEGSRLTVL.

This clonotype has a count of ten or more. The chain carries TRBV3-2 and TRBJ2-3; TRBD1, the D gene given by the table, was not confirmed from the DNA. TRBV3-2 is shown as a pseudogene. CDR3 length: 17 residues. CDR3: CASSQVNTGAKENTQYF. The CDR3 DNA is TGTGCCAGCAGCCAAGTTAACACGGGGGCCAAAGAAAATACGCAGTATTTT.

This clonotype has ten or more counts. The chain carries TRBV6-2 or TRBV6-3 and TRBJ1-6; maybe TRBD1 (5 bases). V lost 8 bases to trimming and J lost 14 bases, with 22 bases between them. The CDR3 is 14 residues long. Per the germline V gene, CDR1 is MNHEY and CDR2 is SVGEGT. The DNA for the CDR3 is TGTGCCAGCGCCGATAGGGGAGAAGTAGGAACCCTCCACTTT. It encodes CASADRGEVGTLHF.

This clonotype was counted ten times or more. The rearrangement links TRBV20-1 to TRBJ2-7; 9 bases line up with TRBD1. Trimming cost V 1 base and J 4 bases; bases outside gene matches: 17. From germline, CDR1 is DFQATT and CDR2 SNEGSKA (reference sequence). The CDR3 has 18 residues. In DNA, the CDR3 is TGCAGTGCTAGAGTGGGAGGGGCGACAGGGGGAGAAAGGTACGAGCAGTACTTC. Its translation is CSARVGGATGGERYEQYF.

This chain joins TRBV9 and TRBJ1-6; TRBD1 might be the D (5 bases). CDR1 is SGDLS and CDR2 is YYNGEE in the germline V gene. The CDR3 covers 14 residues. V was pared by 4 bases and J by 7 bases, with 12 bases between. The CDR3 sequence: CASSTRVANSPLHF. The CDR3 DNA follows: TGTGCCAGCAGCACCAGGGTGGCGAATTCACCCCTCCACTTT.

This clonotype showed up many times. The CDR3 region has the DNA TGTGCCTGGAGTCGGGACACCTTGGGGACTGAAGCTTTCTTT. Translation: CAWSRDTLGTEAFF. This chain connects TRBV30 to TRBJ1-1; a possible D gene is TRBD1 (6 bases). Trimming removed 2 bases at V and 5 bases at J, with 15 bases between. There are 14 residues in the CDR3. Germline V lookup: CDR1 GTSNPN, CDR2 SVGIG (reference sequence).

This clonotype turned up a few times. The V gene is TRBV4-2, the J gene TRBJ2-7, with 8 bases lining up with TRBD1. V lost 1 base, J lost 4 bases, and 6 bases stayed unmatched. Per germline, CDR1 LGHNA and CDR2 YNFKEQ. This CDR3 region has 15 residues. This CDR3 is CASSQAQGASYEQYF. CDR3 bases: TGTGCCAGCAGCCAAGCCCAGGGGGCGTCGTACGAGCAGTACTTC.

This clonotype was detected many times. The V call is TRBV2, the J call TRBJ2-2, with a possible D match to TRBD1 (7 bases). The CDR3 contains 14 residues. Trimming took 6 bases from V and 5 from J, leaving 13 bases between them. Per the germline V gene, CDR1 is SNHLY and CDR2 is FYNNEI. CDR3 sequence (DNA): TGTGCCAGCAGAGAGGGGGCGGGGACCGGGGAGCTGTTTTTT. Amino acids: CASREGAGTGELFF.

This clonotype was picked up a small number of times. The rearrangement uses TRBV20-1 and TRBJ2-3; a weak D match, TRBD2 (7 bases). The germline V and J ends were trimmed by 3 bases and 4 bases, with 20 bases remaining between them. Germline CDR1 reads DFQATT; CDR2 reads SNEGSKA (reference sequence). The CDR3 totals 16 residues. CDR3 in amino acids: CSARRGGTSSADTQYF. The CDR3 DNA sequence: TGCAGTGCTAGGAGGGGGGGTACTAGCTCGGCAGATACGCAGTATTTT.

This clonotype showed up many times. V is TRBV5-1 and J is TRBJ1-3, with D perhaps matching TRBD1 (5 bases). The CDR3 loop spans 15 amino acids. Trimming took off 4 bases at V and 3 bases at J, with 14 bases between the two ends. Germline V gene sequence: CDR1 SGHRS, CDR2 YFSETQ. The CDR3 bases are TGCGCCAGCAGCCGGTCAGGGATGGGTGGAAACACCATATATTTT. It is translated as CASSRSGMGGNTIYF.

This chain links TRBV27 with TRBJ1-5; D may be TRBD1 (6 bases). V was clipped by 6 bases and J by 4 bases, with 13 bases between them. The germline V gene encodes CDR1 MNHEY and CDR2 SMNVEV (reference sequence). The CDR3 is 14 amino acids. CDR3: CASRTRQENQPQHF. In DNA form, the CDR3 reads TGTGCCAGCAGGACCCGACAGGAAAATCAGCCCCAGCATTTT.

This clonotype has ten or more counts. The V gene is TRBV30, the J gene TRBJ1-4, with TRBD1 as a possible D gene (5 bases). Germline V gene sequence: CDR1 GTSNPN, CDR2 SVGIG (reference sequence). V gave up 4 bases and J gave up 4 bases, with 10 bases separating them. The CDR3 spans 13 residues. The CDR3 here is CAWTGSDNEKLFF. CDR3 DNA sequence: TGTGCCTGGACAGGGTCAGATAATGAAAAACTGTTTTTT. The entire variable domain, with the rest obtained from reference TRBV30 and TRBJ1-4, is as follows: SQTIHQWPATLVQPVGSPLSLECTVEGTSNPNLYWYRQAAGRGLQLLFYSVGIGQISSEVPQNLSASRPQDRQFILSSKKLLLSDSGFYLCAWTGSDNEKLFFGSGTQLSVL.

This chain connects TRBV6-1 to TRBJ2-7; 9 bases are shared with TRBD1. This CDR3 is built from 13 residues. V shed 7 bases, J shed 4 bases, and the junction held 5 bases outside the gene matches. CDR1 MNHNS and CDR2 SASEGT come from the germline V gene. The CDR3 DNA is TGTGCCAGCAACCCGGGACAGGGTTACGAGCAGTACTTC. Amino acid sequence: CASNPGQGYEQYF.

This clonotype occurred many times. This chain uses TRBV20-1 with TRBJ1-6; no clear D. Germline CDR1 is DFQATT and CDR2 is SNEGSKA (reference sequence). V lost 2 bases and J 9 bases, leaving 14 bases between the germline ends. There are 14 residues in the CDR3. The CDR3 nucleotides are TGCAGTGCTAGAAAGAACTGGGTGTCTTCACCCCTCCACTTT. As protein: CSARKNWVSSPLHF.

The chain combines TRBV7-9 with TRBJ1-1, with 9 bases matching TRBD1. Per germline, CDR1 SEHNR and CDR2 FQNEAQ (reference sequence). The CDR3 runs to 14 residues. The V segment lost 5 bases and the J segment 9 bases; nucleotides outside the gene matches: 10. CDR3 protein: CASSLSDRGKKAFF. CDR3 sequence (DNA): TGTGCCAGCAGCCTTTCGGACAGGGGCAAAAAAGCTTTCTTT.

At least ten counts were recorded for this clonotype. CDR3 in amino acids: CASSKIAGDAADTQYF. The CDR3 DNA follows: TGTGCCAGCAGTAAAATAGCGGGGGACGCGGCAGATACGCAGTATTTT. This sequence joins TRBV28 and TRBJ2-3, with 9 bases lining up with TRBD2. The germline gives CDR1 MDHEN, CDR2 SYDVKM. V trimming: 5 bases; J trimming: 4 bases; junction bases outside the gene matches: 10. The CDR3 has 16 amino acids.

This clonotype showed up many times. This chain links TRBV3-1 with TRBJ2-2, with D unclear. CDR3 length: 13 residues. Germline loops: CDR1 LGHDT, CDR2 YNNKEL (reference sequence). V was trimmed by 1 base and J by 5 bases, leaving 5 bases between them. CDR3 protein: CASSQVETGELFF. CDR3 in DNA: TGTGCCAGCAGCCAAGTAGAAACCGGGGAGCTGTTTTTT.

This clonotype was observed a few times. CDR3: CASSRVPDYEQYF. The DNA for the CDR3 is TGTGCCAGCAGCCGCGTTCCGGACTACGAGCAGTACTTC. V gene TRBV7-2 combines with J gene TRBJ2-7; no firm D call. The CDR3 has 13 amino acids. The V end lost 5 bases, the J end lost 3 bases, and 11 bases lay between the germline ends. Germline lookup yields CDR1 SGHTA and CDR2 FQGNSA.

V gene TRBV9 combines with J gene TRBJ2-2, with 8 positions matching TRBD2. J lost 4 bases, V lost 3 bases, and 20 bases had no gene match. The CDR3 length is 20 residues. Germline V lookup: CDR1 SGDLS, CDR2 YYNGEE. Written as DNA, the CDR3 is TGTGCCAGCAGCGCCACCCCCGGGACAAGGGCACGGGGGGGCACCGGGGAGCTGTTTTTT. Translating it yields CASSATPGTRARGGTGELFF.

This clonotype was picked up many times. The chain couples TRBV5-1 to TRBJ1-2; 8 bases agree with TRBD1. This CDR3 comprises 16 residues. Germline-derived CDR1 and CDR2 are SGHRS and YFSETQ. Losses at the gene ends were 3 bases for V and 5 bases for J; bases not matched to a gene: 12. The CDR3, as DNA: TGCGCCAGCAGCTCCTCGGGGGGACAGGCTCTATATGGCTACACCTTC. Amino acid sequence: CASSSSGGQALYGYTF.

This clonotype showed up just a few times. The rearrangement links TRBV5-1 to TRBJ2-1, with D perhaps given as TRBD1 or TRBD2 (6 bases each). Deletions cut 6 bases from V and 9 bases from J, with 19 bases between. Per the germline V gene, CDR1 is SGHRS and CDR2 is YFSETQ. The CDR3 has 14 amino acids. Written as DNA, the CDR3 is TGCGCCAGCACGACGGGGGCGGGGATAGGTGAGCAGTTCTTC. This gives the protein CASTTGAGIGEQFF.

Ten or more counts support this clonotype. V usage is TRBV29-1 and J usage is TRBJ1-1; possibly TRBD1 for D (5 bases). Germline assignment: CDR1 SQVTM and CDR2 ANQGSEA. Trimming stripped 7 bases from V and 0 bases from J, with 12 bases between. This CDR3 spans 13 amino acids. The CDR3 DNA reads as TGCAGCGGGGGCAGACATATGAACACTGAAGCTTTCTTT. Encoded protein: CSGGRHMNTEAFF.

The chain combines TRBV10-3 with TRBJ1-2, with TRBD1 matching over 8 bases. Germline V gene lookup returns CDR1 ENHRY and CDR2 SYGVKD. This CDR3 spans 15 amino acids. J was trimmed by 4 bases and V by 6 bases; bases with no gene match: 10. The CDR3 spells CAIRETGDGSYGYTF. CDR3 DNA: TGTGCCATCAGGGAGACAGGGGACGGGAGCTATGGCTACACCTTC.